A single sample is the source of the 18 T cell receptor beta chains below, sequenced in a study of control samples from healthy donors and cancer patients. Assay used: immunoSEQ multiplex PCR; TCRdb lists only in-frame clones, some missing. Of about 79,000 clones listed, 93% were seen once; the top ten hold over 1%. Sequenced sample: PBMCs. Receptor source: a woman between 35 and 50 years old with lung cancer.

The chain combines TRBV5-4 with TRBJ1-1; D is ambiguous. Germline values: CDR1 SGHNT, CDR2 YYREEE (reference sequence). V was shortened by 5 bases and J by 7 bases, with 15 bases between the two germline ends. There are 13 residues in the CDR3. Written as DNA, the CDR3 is TGTGCCAGCAGGGGTTTTTCTCCGGGTGAAGCTTTCTTT. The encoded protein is CASRGFSPGEAFF.

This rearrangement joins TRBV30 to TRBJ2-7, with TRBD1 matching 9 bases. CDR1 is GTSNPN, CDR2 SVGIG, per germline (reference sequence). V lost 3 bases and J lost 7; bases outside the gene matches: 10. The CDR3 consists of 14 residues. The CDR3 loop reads CAWSEGQGPREQYF. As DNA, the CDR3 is TGTGCCTGGAGCGAGGGACAGGGTCCGAGGGAGCAGTACTTC. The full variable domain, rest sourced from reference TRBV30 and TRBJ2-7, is SQTIHQWPATLVQPVGSPLSLECTVEGTSNPNLYWYRQAAGRGLQLLFYSVGIGQISSEVPQNLSASRPQDRQFILSSKKLLLSDSGFYLCAWSEGQGPREQYFGPGTRLTVT.

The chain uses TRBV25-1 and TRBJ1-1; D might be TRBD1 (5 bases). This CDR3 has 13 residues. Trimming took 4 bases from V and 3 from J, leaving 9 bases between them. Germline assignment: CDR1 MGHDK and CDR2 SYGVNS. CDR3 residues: CASSAGKDTEAFF. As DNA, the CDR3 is TGTGCCAGCAGTGCAGGGAAGGACACTGAAGCTTTCTTT.

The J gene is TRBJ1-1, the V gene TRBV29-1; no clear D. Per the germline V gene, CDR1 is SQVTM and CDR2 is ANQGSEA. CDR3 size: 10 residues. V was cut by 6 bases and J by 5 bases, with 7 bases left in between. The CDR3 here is CSVLRTEAFF. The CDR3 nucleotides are TGCAGCGTATTGAGGACTGAAGCTTTCTTT.

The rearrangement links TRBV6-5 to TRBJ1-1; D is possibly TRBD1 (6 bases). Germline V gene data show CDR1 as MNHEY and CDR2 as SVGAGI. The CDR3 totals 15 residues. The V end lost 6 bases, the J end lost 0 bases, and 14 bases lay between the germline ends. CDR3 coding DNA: TGTGCCAGCAGACGCCCGGACAGAATGAACACTGAAGCTTTCTTT. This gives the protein CASRRPDRMNTEAFF.

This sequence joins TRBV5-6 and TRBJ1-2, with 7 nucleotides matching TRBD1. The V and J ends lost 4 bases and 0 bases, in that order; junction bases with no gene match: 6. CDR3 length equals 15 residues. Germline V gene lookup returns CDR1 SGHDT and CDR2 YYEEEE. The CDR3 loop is CASSPRTGPNYGYTF. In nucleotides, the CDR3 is TGTGCCAGCAGCCCTCGGACAGGCCCTAACTATGGCTACACCTTC.

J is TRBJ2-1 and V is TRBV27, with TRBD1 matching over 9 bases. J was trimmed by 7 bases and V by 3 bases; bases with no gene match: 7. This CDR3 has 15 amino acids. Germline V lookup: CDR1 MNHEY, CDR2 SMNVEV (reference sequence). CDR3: CASSFPGTGSNEQFF. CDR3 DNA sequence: TGTGCCAGCAGTTTTCCAGGGACAGGGTCGAATGAGCAGTTCTTC.

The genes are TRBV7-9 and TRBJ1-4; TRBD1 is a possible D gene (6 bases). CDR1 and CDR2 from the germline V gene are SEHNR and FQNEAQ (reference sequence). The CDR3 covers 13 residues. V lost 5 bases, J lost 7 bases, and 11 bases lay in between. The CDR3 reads CASSASGVEKLFF. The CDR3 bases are TGTGCCAGCAGCGCCTCAGGGGTTGAAAAACTGTTTTTT.

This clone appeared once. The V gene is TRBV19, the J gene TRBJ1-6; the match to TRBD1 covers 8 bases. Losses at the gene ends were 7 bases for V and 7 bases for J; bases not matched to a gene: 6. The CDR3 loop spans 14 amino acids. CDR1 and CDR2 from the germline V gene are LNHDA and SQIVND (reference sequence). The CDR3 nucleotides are TGTGCCAGTATGGGGACAGGCCTGAATTCACCCCTCCACTTT. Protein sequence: CASMGTGLNSPLHF.

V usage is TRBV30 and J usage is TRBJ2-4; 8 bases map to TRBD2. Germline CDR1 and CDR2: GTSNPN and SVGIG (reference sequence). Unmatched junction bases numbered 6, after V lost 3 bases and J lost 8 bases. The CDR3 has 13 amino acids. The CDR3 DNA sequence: TGTGCCTGGAGAAGTTTGCGGGGGGACATTCAGTACTTC. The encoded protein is CAWRSLRGDIQYF.

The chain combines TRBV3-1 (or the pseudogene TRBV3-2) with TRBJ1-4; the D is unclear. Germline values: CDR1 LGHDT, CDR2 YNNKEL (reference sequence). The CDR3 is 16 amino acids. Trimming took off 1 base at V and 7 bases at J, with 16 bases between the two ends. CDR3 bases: TGTGCCAGCAGCCAAGGGACCCTGGTGCTGGGTGAAAAACTGTTTTTT. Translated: CASSQGTLVLGEKLFF.

As DNA, the CDR3 is TGTGCCAGCAGTCCCGATACGGCAACCGGGGAGCTGTTTTTT. Translated: CASSPDTATGELFF. This sequence joins TRBV5-4 and TRBJ2-2; no firm D call. The CDR3 is 14 amino acids. V was clipped by 5 bases and J by 5 bases, with 13 bases between them. Germline loops: CDR1 SGHNT, CDR2 YYREEE (reference sequence).

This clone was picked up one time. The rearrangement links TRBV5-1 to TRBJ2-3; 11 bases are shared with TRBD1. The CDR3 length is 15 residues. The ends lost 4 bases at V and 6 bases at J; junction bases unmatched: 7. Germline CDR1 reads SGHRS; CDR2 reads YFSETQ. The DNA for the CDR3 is TGCGCCAGCAGCCCGGGGACAGGGGGAGGCGATACGCAGTATTTT. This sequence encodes CASSPGTGGGDTQYF.

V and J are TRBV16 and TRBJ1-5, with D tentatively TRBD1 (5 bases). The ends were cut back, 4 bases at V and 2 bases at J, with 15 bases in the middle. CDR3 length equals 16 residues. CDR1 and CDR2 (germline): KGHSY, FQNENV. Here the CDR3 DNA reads TGTGCCAGCAGCCTCAATCCTAGCAGGGGCAATCAGCCCCAGCATTTT. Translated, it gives CASSLNPSRGNQPQHF.

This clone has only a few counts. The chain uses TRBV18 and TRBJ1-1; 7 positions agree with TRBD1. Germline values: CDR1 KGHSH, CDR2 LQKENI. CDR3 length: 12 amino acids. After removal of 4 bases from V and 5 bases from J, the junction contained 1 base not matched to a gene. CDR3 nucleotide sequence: TGTGCCAGCTCACGGACAGGAACTGAAGCTTTCTTT. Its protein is CASSRTGTEAFF.

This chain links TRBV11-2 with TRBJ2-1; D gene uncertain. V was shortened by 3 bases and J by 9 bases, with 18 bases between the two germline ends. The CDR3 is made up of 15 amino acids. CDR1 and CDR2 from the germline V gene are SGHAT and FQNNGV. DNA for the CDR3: TGTGCCAGCAGCTTTAAGGATGGTTACGGCGGTGAGCAGTTCTTC. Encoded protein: CASSFKDGYGGEQFF.

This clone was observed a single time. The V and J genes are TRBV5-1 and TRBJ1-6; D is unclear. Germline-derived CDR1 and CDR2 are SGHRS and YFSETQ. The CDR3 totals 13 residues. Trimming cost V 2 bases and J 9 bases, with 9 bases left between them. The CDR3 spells CASSLEGFSPLHF. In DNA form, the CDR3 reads TGCGCCAGCAGCTTAGAAGGGTTTTCACCCCTCCACTTT.

CDR3 sequence: CASSPHGQGSTGELFF. The CDR3 DNA is TGCGCCAGCAGCCCCCATGGGCAGGGATCCACCGGGGAGCTGTTTTTT. This chain joins TRBV4-1 and TRBJ2-2; TRBD1 is a possible D gene (5 bases). Germline CDR1 and CDR2: MGHRA and YSYEKL. The CDR3 has 16 residues. With 4 bases removed from V and 4 bases from J, the gap between germline ends came to 16 bases.